The 3 T cell receptor beta chains below come from one sample, sequenced in a study of neoadjuvant anti-PD-1 for oral cavity cancer. Stated time point: after neoadjuvant nivolumab, at surgical resection. TCRdb keeps only in-frame clones here, not all; method: immunoSEQ multiplex PCR. The profile shows 10,000 or so clones, roughly two thirds of them singletons. The material sequenced was PBMCs, taken after nivolumab (anti-PD-1) treatment. These receptor sequences come from a person between 35 and 79 years old with oral cavity squamous cell carcinoma.

The CDR3 loop reads CASSEAGTSGEQYF. The CDR3 DNA sequence: TGCGCCAGCAGTGAGGCCGGGACTAGCGGCGAGCAGTACTTC. The chain has TRBV10-1 and TRBJ2-7; 11 positions agree with TRBD2. The CDR3 length is 14 residues. Germline V gene lookup returns CDR1 WNHNN and CDR2 SYGVQD (reference sequence). V dropped 2 bases and J dropped 6; count of bases not matched to a gene: 3.

A few counts support this clone. The chain's CDR3 is CATSRSQEQNTEAFF. The CDR3 bases are TGTGCCACCAGCAGAAGTCAGGAACAGAACACTGAAGCTTTCTTT. The gene calls are TRBV15 and TRBJ1-1; D uncertain. CDR1 and CDR2 from the germline V gene are LNHNV and YYDKDF (reference sequence). The germline V and J ends were trimmed by 2 bases and 1 base, with 11 bases remaining between them. CDR3 length equals 15 residues.

The V call is TRBV6-1, the J call TRBJ1-2; D is undetermined. With 8 bases removed from V and 6 bases from J, the gap between germline ends came to 16 bases. Germline loops: CDR1 MNHNS, CDR2 SASEGT. This CDR3 comprises 13 residues. The CDR3 is CASGFTMTDGYTF. The CDR3 nucleotides are TGTGCCAGCGGATTTACTATGACTGATGGCTACACCTTC.